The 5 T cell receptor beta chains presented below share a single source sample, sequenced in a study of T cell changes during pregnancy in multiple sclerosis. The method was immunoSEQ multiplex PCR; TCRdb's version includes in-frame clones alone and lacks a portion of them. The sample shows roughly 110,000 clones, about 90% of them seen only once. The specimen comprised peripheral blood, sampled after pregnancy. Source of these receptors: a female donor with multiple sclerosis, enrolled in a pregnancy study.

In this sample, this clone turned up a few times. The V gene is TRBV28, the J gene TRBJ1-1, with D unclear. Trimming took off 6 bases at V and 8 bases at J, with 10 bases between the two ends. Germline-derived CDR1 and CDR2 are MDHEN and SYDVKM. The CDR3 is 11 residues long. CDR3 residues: CASRTWAEAFF. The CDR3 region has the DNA TGTGCCAGCAGAACGTGGGCAGAAGCTTTCTTT.

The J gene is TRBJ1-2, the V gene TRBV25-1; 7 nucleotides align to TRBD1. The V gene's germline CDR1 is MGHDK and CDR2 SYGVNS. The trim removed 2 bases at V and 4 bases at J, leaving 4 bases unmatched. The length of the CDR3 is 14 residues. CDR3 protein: CASSEPGQVYGYTF. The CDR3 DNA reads TGTGCCAGCAGTGAACCCGGACAGGTCTATGGCTACACCTTC.

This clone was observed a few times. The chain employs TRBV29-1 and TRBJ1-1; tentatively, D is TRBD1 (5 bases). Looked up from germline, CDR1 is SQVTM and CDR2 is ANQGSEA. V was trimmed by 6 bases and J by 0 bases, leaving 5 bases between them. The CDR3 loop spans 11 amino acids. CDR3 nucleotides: TGCAGCGTGACAGTGAACACTGAAGCTTTCTTT. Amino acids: CSVTVNTEAFF.

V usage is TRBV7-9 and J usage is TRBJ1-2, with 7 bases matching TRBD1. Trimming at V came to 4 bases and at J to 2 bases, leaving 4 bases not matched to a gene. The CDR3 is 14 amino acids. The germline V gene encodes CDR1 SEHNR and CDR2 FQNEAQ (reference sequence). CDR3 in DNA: TGTGCCAGCAGCTCCTTGGACAGGAACTATGGCTACACCTTC. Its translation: CASSSLDRNYGYTF. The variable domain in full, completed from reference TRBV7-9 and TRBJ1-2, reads DTGVSQNPRHKITKRGQNVTFRCDPISEHNRLYWYRQTLGQGPEFLTYFQNEAQLEKSRLLSDRFSAERPKGSFSTLEIQRTEQGDSAMYLCASSSLDRNYGYTFGSGTRLTVV.

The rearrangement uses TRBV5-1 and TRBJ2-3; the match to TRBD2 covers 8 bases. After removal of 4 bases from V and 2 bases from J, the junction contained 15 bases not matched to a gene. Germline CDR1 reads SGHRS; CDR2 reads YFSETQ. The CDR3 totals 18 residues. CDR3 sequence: CASSPKLGAGGPTDTQYF. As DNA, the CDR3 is TGCGCCAGCAGCCCGAAGCTGGGTGCGGGAGGACCCACAGATACGCAGTATTTT. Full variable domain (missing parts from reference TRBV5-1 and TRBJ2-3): KAGVTQTPRYLIKTRGQQVTLSCSPISGHRSVSWYQQTPGQGLQFLFEYFSETQRNKGNFPGRFSGRQFSNSRSEMNVSTLELGDSALYLCASSPKLGAGGPTDTQYFGPGTRLTVL.